This entry concerns a single T cell receptor (beta chain). The data belong to a study of blood T cell repertoires in COVID-19. Overall study context: There were acute and convalescent COVID-19 samples, and they came from the United States, Italy and Spain.

In the original analysis: Amplification of reference gene primers was used by the study to estimate nucleated cell counts. Repertoires were generated with immunoSEQ multiplex PCR, while TCRdb's copy carries only in-frame clones and drops some. V and J calls and clone size come straight from that table; D and trimming were deduced from the DNA. The sample has tens of thousands of clones, about 90% seen once; the top ten hold approximately 12%. CDR3 length: 16 amino acids. In germline, CDR1 is MNHEY, CDR2 SMNVEV (reference sequence). The ends were cut back, 5 bases at V and 0 bases at J, with 14 bases in the middle.

The origin of this receptor is a human donor with active COVID-19. The donor label of this sample is uncertain. The V and J genes are TRBV27 and TRBJ1-3, with a weak D call TRBD1 (5 bases). Sequenced: peripheral blood. The CDR3 sequence is CASSVRQGPSGNTIYF. As DNA, the CDR3 is TGTGCCAGCAGTGTCCGGCAGGGCCCCTCTGGAAACACCATATATTTT.